This TCR beta chain originates from a study of T cell changes during pregnancy in multiple sclerosis. This CDR3 spans 18 amino acids. Germline V lookup: CDR1 LGHNA, CDR2 YSLEER. The V and J ends lost 5 bases and 2 bases, in that order; junction bases with no gene match: 13. Produced via immunoSEQ multiplex PCR; TCRdb's table is partial and in-frame only. The sample records some 49,000 clones, roughly 90% being singletons. This TCR derives from a female donor with multiple sclerosis, enrolled in a pregnancy study. The sample consisted of CD8+ T cells from peripheral blood mononuclear cells, taken in the second trimester of pregnancy. This chain connects TRBV4-3 to TRBJ1-4; 8 nucleotides line up with TRBD1. The DNA for the CDR3 is TGCGCCAGCAGCGCAGGGACAGGTCTAGGGGCTACTAATGAAAAACTGTTTTTT. Translating it yields CASSAGTGLGATNEKLFF.